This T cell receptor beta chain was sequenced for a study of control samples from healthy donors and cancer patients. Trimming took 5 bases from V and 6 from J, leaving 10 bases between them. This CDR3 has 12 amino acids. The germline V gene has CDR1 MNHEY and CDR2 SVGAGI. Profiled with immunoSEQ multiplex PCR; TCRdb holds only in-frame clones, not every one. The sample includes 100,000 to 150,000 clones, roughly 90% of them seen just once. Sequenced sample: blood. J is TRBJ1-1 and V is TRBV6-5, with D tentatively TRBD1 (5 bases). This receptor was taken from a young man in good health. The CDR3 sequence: CASSQGTAEAFF. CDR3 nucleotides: TGTGCCAGCAGTCAGGGTACGGCTGAAGCTTTCTTT.